A single sample is the source of the 7 T cell receptor beta chains below, sequenced in a study of blood T cells in healthy people across ages (dated by TCRdb to between 2014 and 2017). Receptor libraries were prepared by 5' RACE. Instrument on record: Illumina HiSeq 2500. A second PCR of 7 to 11 cycles was run with a J-beta primer mix and a sample-barcoded 5' primer. Through fastp at Q25 and MiXCR, TCRdb rebuilt clones from the public reads, retaining in-frame beta chains. Identical CDR3 protein sequences are pooled into one entry, listed with their most common genes and DNA. The sample yields approximately 1.5 million distinct CDR3 sequences; 30% to 40% were counted once. The ten most abundant clones make up over 9% of the sample. Sequenced sample: blood. The receptor source for this set is a woman under 40 in good health.

This clonotype was seen only a few times. The rearrangement uses TRBV5-6 and TRBJ2-1, with unresolved D. This CDR3 has 14 residues. Germline assignment: CDR1 SGHDT and CDR2 YYEEEE. With 4 bases removed from V and 8 bases from J, the gap between germline ends came to 16 bases. CDR3 DNA sequence: TGTGCCAGCAGCCGAAGACTGGCGTGGGATGAGCAGTTCTTC. Translating gives CASSRRLAWDEQFF.

A few counts support this clonotype. DNA of the CDR3: TGTGCCAGCAGTTTGAGTTCGGGGTGGGATCAGCCCCAGCATTTT. Residues: CASSLSSGWDQPQHF. The chain has TRBV6-2 or TRBV6-3 and TRBJ1-5, with D uncertain. The germline gives CDR1 MNHEY, CDR2 SVGEGT. Trimming stripped 4 bases from V and 5 bases from J, with 15 bases between. This CDR3 is 15 amino acids long.

V usage is TRBV10-3 and J usage is TRBJ1-2, with D tentatively TRBD1 (5 bases). With 7 bases removed from V and 5 bases from J, the gap between germline ends came to 26 bases. The CDR3 is 17 residues long. Germline CDR1 and CDR2: ENHRY and SYGVKD. DNA for the CDR3: TGTGCCATCACCCAAGGGGAAATCCGGACGGAGGGGTATGGCTACACCTTC. This translates into CAITQGEIRTEGYGYTF.

This clonotype occurred a few times. The CDR3 loop is CASSVGLAGNYNEQFF. In nucleotides, the CDR3 is TGTGCCAGCAGCGTAGGTCTAGCGGGCAACTACAATGAGCAGTTCTTC. The chain links TRBV9 to TRBJ2-1; 8 nucleotides align to TRBD2. This CDR3 has 16 residues. J was trimmed by 3 bases and V by 0 bases; bases with no gene match: 5. Germline V gives CDR1 SGDLS, CDR2 YYNGEE. Complete variable domain (other parts from reference TRBV9 and TRBJ2-1): DSGVTQTPKHLITATGQRVTLRCSPRSGDLSVYWYQQSLDQGLQFLIQYYNGEERAKGNILERFSAQQFPDLHSELNLSSLELGDSALYFCASSVGLAGNYNEQFFGPGTRLTVL.

The V gene is TRBV20-1, the J gene TRBJ1-6; 7 nucleotides align to TRBD1. The CDR3 is made up of 14 amino acids. Germline V lookup: CDR1 DFQATT, CDR2 SNEGSKA (reference sequence). The trim removed 0 bases at V and 7 bases at J, leaving 3 bases unmatched. The CDR3 DNA reads TGCAGTGCTAGAGACGGGACAGTGAATTCACCCCTCCACTTT. Protein sequence: CSARDGTVNSPLHF.

This clonotype was counted a few times. Written as DNA, the CDR3 is TGCAGTGCTTCAGACAGGGGTCATAACGGGGAGCTGTTTTTT. Translation: CSASDRGHNGELFF. The rearrangement uses TRBV20-1 and TRBJ2-2, with 8 positions matching TRBD1. The length of the CDR3 is 14 residues. In germline, CDR1 is DFQATT, CDR2 SNEGSKA (reference sequence). The J segment lost 7 bases and the V segment lost 5 bases, leaving 9 bases of the junction unmatched.

The V call is TRBV11-1, the J call TRBJ2-3; D is unclear. Trimming stripped 3 bases from V and 6 bases from J, with 16 bases between. This CDR3 comprises 15 residues. Germline V gene data show CDR1 as SGHAT and CDR2 as FQDESV (reference sequence). CDR3 sequence (DNA): TGTGCCAGCAGCTTTTTGGGAACAAGCTCGGATACGCAGTATTTT. It specifies CASSFLGTSSDTQYF.